Listed below are T cell receptor beta chains from one sample, sequenced in a study of OX40 agonist ivuxolimab in advanced cancers. Method: immunoSEQ multiplex PCR; TCRdb's copy keeps in-frame clones and lacks some. The sample contains under 95,000 clones, around 88% of which appear only once. Sequencing was performed on CD4+ or CD8+ T cells sorted from blood, taken in a trial of the OX40 agonist ivuxolimab. Source of these receptors: an adult with an advanced solid tumor such as melanoma, head and neck, liver or kidney cancer. The CDR3 runs from the conserved cysteine through the conserved F or W. A D gene is named only where the DNA matches it firmly. For some rows the clone size is stated as once, few or many, or as a class when expanded; others skip it.

clone_size	j_call	v_call	d_call	cdr3_aa	cdr3_nt
.	TRBJ1-1	TRBV19	.	CASSILERGTEAFF	TGTGCCAGTAGTATACTAGAAAGGGGGACCGAAGCTTTCTTT
.	TRBJ1-3	TRBV9	.	CASSERVFSGNTIYF	TGTGCCAGCAGCGAACGAGTCTTCTCTGGAAACACCATATATTTT
.	TRBJ1-5	TRBV15	.	CATSSLQVFGGNQPQHF	TGTGCCACCAGCAGCCTTCAAGTATTTGGAGGCAATCAGCCCCAGCATTTT
.	TRBJ1-2	TRBV6-5	.	CASSWRQSYGYTF	TGTGCCAGCAGTTGGCGGCAGAGCTATGGCTACACCTTC
.	TRBJ2-7	TRBV7-3	TRBD1	CASSLGQGRPYEQYF	TGTGCCAGCAGCTTAGGACAGGGCCGACCCTACGAGCAGTACTTC
.	TRBJ2-5	TRBV6-6	.	CASSYSTVRETQYF	TGTGCCAGCAGTTACTCGACGGTGAGGGAGACCCAGTACTTC
.	TRBJ2-2	TRBV11-3	TRBD2	CASSTAGAGWTGELFF	TGTGCCAGCAGCACAGCGGGGGCAGGGTGGACCGGGGAGCTGTTTTTT
.	TRBJ2-3	TRBV7-2	TRBD2	CASSLVRGGGGTDTQYF	TGTGCCAGCAGCTTAGTTCGCGGGGGGGGCGGCACAGATACGCAGTATTTT
.	TRBJ2-1	TRBV7-6	.	CASSLLLNEQFF	TGTGCCAGCAGCTTATTGCTGAATGAGCAGTTCTTC
.	TRBJ2-6	TRBV28	TRBD1	CASSPPTGGLYSGANVLTF	TGTGCCAGCAGTCCCCCGACAGGGGGCCTTTACTCTGGGGCCAACGTCCTGACTTTC
.	TRBJ1-1	TRBV5-4	.	CASSLGWGEAFF	TGTGCCAGCAGCTTGGGGTGGGGTGAAGCTTTCTTT
.	TRBJ1-4	TRBV4-1	.	CASSRDTGTNEKLFF	TGCGCCAGCAGCCGAGACACAGGGACTAATGAAAAACTGTTTTTT
.	TRBJ1-3	TRBV29-1	.	CSAELDAVAGNTIYF	TGCAGCGCCGAGCTTGACGCGGTTGCAGGAAACACCATATATTTT
few	TRBJ2-6	TRBV7-9	TRBD1	CASRPGQGASGANVLTF	TGTGCCAGCAGGCCTGGACAGGGGGCTAGCGGGGCCAACGTCCTGACTTTC
.	TRBJ1-1	TRBV5-6	TRBD1	CASSSTGQEWAEAFF	TGTGCCAGCAGCTCCACTGGACAGGAATGGGCTGAAGCTTTCTTT
.	TRBJ1-1	TRBV21-1	.	CASIPGGRDREDTEAFF	TGTGCCAGCATTCCAGGGGGGAGGGACAGAGAAGACACTGAAGCTTTCTTT
.	TRBJ1-5	TRBV21-1	.	CASSKVIQDQPQHF	TGTGCCAGCAGCAAAGTAATACAGGATCAGCCCCAGCATTTT
.	TRBJ1-1	TRBV9	.	CASSVGVDSNEAFF	TGTGCCAGCAGCGTAGGTGTAGACTCCAATGAAGCTTTCTTT
.	TRBJ1-5	TRBV19	TRBD1	CASSKVDRFRNQPQHF	TGTGCCAGTAGTAAAGTGGACAGGTTTCGGAATCAGCCCCAGCATTTT
.	TRBJ2-7	TRBV28	.	CASSLSTLGAMTEQYF	TGTGCCAGCAGTTTATCCACCCTGGGGGCAATGACCGAGCAGTACTTC
medium-sized	TRBJ1-1	TRBV29-1	.	CSVDGSGAARAFF	TGCAGCGTTGACGGGTCCGGAGCGGCGAGAGCTTTCTTT
.	TRBJ2-4	TRBV10-1	.	CASTPKPIQYF	TGCGCCAGCACCCCTAAGCCCATTCAGTACTTC
.	TRBJ2-2	TRBV5-1	TRBD2	CASSSPGTSGSHVTGELFF	TGCGCCAGCAGCTCACCCGGGACTAGCGGGAGTCACGTCACCGGGGAGCTGTTTTTT